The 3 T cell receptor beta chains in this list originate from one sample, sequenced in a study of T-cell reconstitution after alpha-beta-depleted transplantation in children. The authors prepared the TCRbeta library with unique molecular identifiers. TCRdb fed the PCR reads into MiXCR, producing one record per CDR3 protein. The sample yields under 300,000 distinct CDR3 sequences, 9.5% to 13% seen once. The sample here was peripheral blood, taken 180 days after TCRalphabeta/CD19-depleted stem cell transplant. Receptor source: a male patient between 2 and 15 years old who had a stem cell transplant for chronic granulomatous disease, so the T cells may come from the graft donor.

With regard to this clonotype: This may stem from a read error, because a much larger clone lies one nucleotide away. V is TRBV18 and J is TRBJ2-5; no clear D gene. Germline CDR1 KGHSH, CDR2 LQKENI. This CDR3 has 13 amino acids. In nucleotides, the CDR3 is TGTGCCAACTCACCTATTCCCGAAGAGACCCAGTACTTC. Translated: CANSPIPEETQYF.

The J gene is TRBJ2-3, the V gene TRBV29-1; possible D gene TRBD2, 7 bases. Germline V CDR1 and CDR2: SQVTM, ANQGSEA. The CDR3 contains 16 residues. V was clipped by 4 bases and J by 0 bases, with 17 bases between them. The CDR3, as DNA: TGCAGCGTTGCAAGAGGGGGGGGTTTCAGCACAGATACGCAGTATTTT. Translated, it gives CSVARGGGFSTDTQYF.

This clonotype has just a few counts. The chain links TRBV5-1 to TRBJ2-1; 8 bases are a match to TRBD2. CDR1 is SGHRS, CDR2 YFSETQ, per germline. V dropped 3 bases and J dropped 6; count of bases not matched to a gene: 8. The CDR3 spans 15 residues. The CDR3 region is CASSWGTRPSNEQFF. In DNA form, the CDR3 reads TGCGCCAGCAGCTGGGGGACTAGACCATCCAATGAGCAGTTCTTC.